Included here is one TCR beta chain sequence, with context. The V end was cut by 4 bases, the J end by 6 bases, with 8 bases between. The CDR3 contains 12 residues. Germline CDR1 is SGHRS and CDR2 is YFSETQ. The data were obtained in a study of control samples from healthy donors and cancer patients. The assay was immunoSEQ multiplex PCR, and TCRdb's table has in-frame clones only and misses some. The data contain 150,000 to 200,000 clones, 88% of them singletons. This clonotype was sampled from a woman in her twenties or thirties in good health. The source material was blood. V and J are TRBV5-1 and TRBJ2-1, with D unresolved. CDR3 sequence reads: CASSTLGNEQFF. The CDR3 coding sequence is TGCGCCAGCAGCACCCTGGGCAATGAGCAGTTCTTC.